The T cell receptor beta chain under discussion was sequenced for a study of cytomegalovirus exposure and HLA in healthy donors. For the study at large: Later analysis reported that the roughly 120 validation repertoires shared the platform of the approximately 620 first-cohort repertoires. Findings of the study overall: Rare TCR sequences predominated, though certain public TCRs were found in many donors. The study designated fewer than 200 TCR beta chains cytomegalovirus-associated.

Trimming took off 1 base at V and 3 bases at J, with 4 bases between the two ends. The CDR3 sequence is 13 residues long. CDR1 and CDR2 from the germline V gene are SEHNR and FQNEAQ (reference sequence). Only in-frame clones appear in the TCRdb table, and some are missing; sequencing was by immunoSEQ multiplex PCR. Among 60,000 to 75,000 clones listed, approximately 95% were seen once. For this clone: Its antigen is not identified.

Sequencing was done on a sample of PBMCs. V is TRBV7-9 and J is TRBJ1-3; D is ambiguous. The TCR was taken from a woman aged 18-30 years in good health and CMV-seropositive. The CDR3 DNA sequence: TGTGCCAGCAGCTTAGGCGGTGGAAACACCATATATTTT. The encoded protein is CASSLGGGNTIYF.